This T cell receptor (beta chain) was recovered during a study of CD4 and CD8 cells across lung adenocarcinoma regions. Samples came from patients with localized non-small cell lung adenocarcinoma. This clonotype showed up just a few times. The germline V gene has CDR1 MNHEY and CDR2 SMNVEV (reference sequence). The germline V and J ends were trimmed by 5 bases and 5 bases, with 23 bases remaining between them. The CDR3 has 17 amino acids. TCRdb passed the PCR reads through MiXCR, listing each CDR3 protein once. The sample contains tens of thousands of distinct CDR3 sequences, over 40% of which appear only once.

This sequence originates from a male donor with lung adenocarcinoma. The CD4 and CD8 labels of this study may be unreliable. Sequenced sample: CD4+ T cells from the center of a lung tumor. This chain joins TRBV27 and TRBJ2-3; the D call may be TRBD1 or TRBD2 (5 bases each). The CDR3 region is CASSPGRRGRGKDTQYF. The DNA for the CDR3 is TGTGCCAGCAGTCCTGGCCGACGGGGCCGTGGGAAAGATACGCAGTATTTT.